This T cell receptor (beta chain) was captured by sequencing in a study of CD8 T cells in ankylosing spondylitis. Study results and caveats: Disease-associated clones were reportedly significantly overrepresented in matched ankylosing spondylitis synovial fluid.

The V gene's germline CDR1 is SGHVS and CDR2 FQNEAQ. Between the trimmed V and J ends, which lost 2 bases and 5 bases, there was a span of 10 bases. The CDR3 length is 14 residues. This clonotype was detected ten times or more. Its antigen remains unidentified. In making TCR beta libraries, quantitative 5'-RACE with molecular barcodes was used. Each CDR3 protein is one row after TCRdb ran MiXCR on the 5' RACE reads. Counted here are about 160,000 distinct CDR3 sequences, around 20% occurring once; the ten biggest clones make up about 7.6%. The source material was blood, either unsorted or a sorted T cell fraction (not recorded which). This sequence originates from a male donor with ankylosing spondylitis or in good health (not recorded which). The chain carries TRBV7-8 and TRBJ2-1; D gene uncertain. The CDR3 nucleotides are TGTGCCAGCAGCTTAAATTCCCAGAACAATGAGCAGTTCTTC. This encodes CASSLNSQNNEQFF.